The rows below give T cell receptor beta chains drawn from one sample of a study of T-cell memory formation after mild COVID-19. TCRdb analysed the 5' RACE reads with MiXCR anew, one entry per CDR3 protein. Among some 450,000 distinct CDR3 sequences, around 19% were seen once, and the ten largest hold more than 8%. Sequencing was done on a sample of PBMCs or a T cell subset sorted from them (not recorded which). These receptors came from an adult woman who had mild COVID-19 (a few samples of this study predate the infection). Cell type and time point are not known. The CDR3 runs from the conserved cysteine through the conserved F or W. A D gene is named only where the DNA matches it firmly. Not all rows give a size; the values are once, few, many and, for expanded clones, a class.

J gene | D gene | clone size | V gene | CDR3 DNA | CDR3 protein
TRBJ1-1 | . | few | TRBV7-3 | TGTGCCAGCAGCTTGGAGGGCCCGGTAGGCACTGAAGCTTTCTTT | CASSLEGPVGTEAFF
TRBJ2-1 | TRBD2 | . | TRBV20-1 | TGCAGTGCTAGAACTGGACTAGCGGGAGTTCATGAGCAGTTCTTC | CSARTGLAGVHEQFF
TRBJ2-3 | . | many | TRBV7-2 | TGTGCCAGCAGCGACTTTGGCACTCCGACAGATACGCAGTATTTT | CASSDFGTPTDTQYF
TRBJ2-3 | TRBD2 | . | TRBV11-3 | TGTGCCAGCAGCTTACGGGGCGGGGGGTCAGATACGCAGTATTTT | CASSLRGGGSDTQYF
TRBJ2-4 | TRBD2 | few | TRBV4-2 | TGTGCCAGCAGCCAAGGGGCGGGGGACAACATTCAGTACTTC | CASSQGAGDNIQYF
TRBJ2-4 | TRBD2 | few | TRBV7-9 | TGTGCCAGCAGCTTTACCGGGACTAGCGGAGAAGCCAAAAACATTCAGTACTTC | CASSFTGTSGEAKNIQYF
TRBJ1-2 | . | . | TRBV11-2 | TGTGCCAGCACCGCCAGCCACTATGGCTACACCTTC | CASTASHYGYTF
TRBJ2-3 | TRBD1 | . | TRBV11-1 | TGTGCCAGCAGCTCCTCCCTGGACAGGGGGCTGGGGGATACGCAGTATTTT | CASSSSLDRGLGDTQYF
TRBJ2-7 | . | few | TRBV29-1 | TGCAGCGTCCTTGGGGACACGAGCTACGAGCAGTACTTC | CSVLGDTSYEQYF
TRBJ2-7 | TRBD2 | . | TRBV6-2/TRBV6-3 | TGTGCCAGCAGTAACGGGGGGGTTACCTACGAGCAGTACTTC | CASSNGGVTYEQYF
TRBJ2-7 | TRBD1 | few | TRBV25-1 | TGTGCCAGCAGTAGAATAGTTGGGACAGGGACCTACGAGCAGTACTTC | CASSRIVGTGTYEQYF
TRBJ2-5 | TRBD2 | . | TRBV7-9 | TGTGCCAGCAGCCCTGGACTAGCGGGAGAAGGGGAGACCCAGTACTTC | CASSPGLAGEGETQYF
TRBJ1-6 | . | . | TRBV7-2 | TGTGCCAGCAGCTTAGGGAGGACGGGGAATTCACCCCTCCACTTT | CASSLGRTGNSPLHF
TRBJ1-5 | TRBD1 | . | TRBV29-1 | TGCAGCGTTGAAAACGACAGGGGAGGGCCCCAGCATTTT | CSVENDRGGPQHF
TRBJ2-3 | . | . | TRBV7-3 | TGTGCCAGCAGCTTAAGCGGGGGCATGGATACGCAGTATTTT | CASSLSGGMDTQYF
TRBJ2-1 | . | few | TRBV6-5 | TGTGCCAGCAGTTCCCTCCTTGGGAGCGATGAGCAGTTCTTC | CASSSLLGSDEQFF
TRBJ2-1 | . | few | TRBV6-6 | TGTGCCAGCAGGTCCTGGGGTCTTCGCGCCGCCTACAATGAGCAGTTCTTC | CASRSWGLRAAYNEQFF
TRBJ2-2 | . | . | TRBV11-2 | TGTGCCAGCAGCCGAAACCAGGGCGCCACCGGGGAGCTGTTTTTT | CASSRNQGATGELFF
TRBJ2-1 | TRBD2 | once | TRBV14 | TGTGCCAGCAGCCAAGATGGGGGGGTTTGGTATGAGCAGTTCTTC | CASSQDGGVWYEQFF
TRBJ2-1 | TRBD1 | few | TRBV6-5 | TGTGCCAGCAGTTACCGGGACAGTGGGTGGTATGAGCAGTTCTTC | CASSYRDSGWYEQFF
TRBJ2-6 | TRBD2 | . | TRBV11-2 | TGTGCCAGCAGATCCTTTTCCCGGGGGGCTGGGGCCAACGTCCTGACTTTC | CASRSFSRGAGANVLTF
TRBJ2-1 | TRBD1 | . | TRBV18 | TGTGCCAGCTCCTTGAACAGGGGGCCTAATGAGCAGTTCTTC | CASSLNRGPNEQFF
TRBJ2-5 | TRBD2 | . | TRBV2 | TGTGCCAGCAGTGATGGGACTACCAGAAGACAAGAGACCCAGTACTTC | CASSDGTTRRQETQYF
TRBJ2-1 | . | few | TRBV18 | TGTGCCAGCTCACCACAGGGGAGCGGATACAATGAGCAGTTCTTC | CASSPQGSGYNEQFF
TRBJ1-5 | . | . | TRBV27 | TGTGCCAGCAGTTCCATTACAGGGAAGGGAGGCAATCAGCCCCAGCATTTT | CASSSITGKGGNQPQHF
TRBJ1-2 | . | . | TRBV5-1 | TGCGCCAGCAGCATACAGGGACCTAACTATGGCTACACCTTC | CASSIQGPNYGYTF
TRBJ2-2 | . | few | TRBV27 | TGTGCCAGCAGTCTCCGGCCCCTTGGGGGCGGGGAGCTGTTTTTT | CASSLRPLGGGELFF
TRBJ1-2 | . | . | TRBV7-3 | TGTGCCAGCAGCTTGGGCGGCGTTGGCTACACCTTC | CASSLGGVGYTF
TRBJ1-1 | . | few | TRBV4-1 | TGCGCCAGCAGCCAAGAACCAGGGGCTATGAACACTGAAGCTTTCTTT | CASSQEPGAMNTEAFF
TRBJ2-1 | TRBD1 | once | TRBV12-3/TRBV12-4 | TGTGCCAGCAGTCTAGCCGGGACAGGGGGATATGAGCAGTTCTTC | CASSLAGTGGYEQFF
TRBJ2-1 | . | . | TRBV5-5 | TGTGCCAGCAGCTTTTACTCGCAGGGGCAAGGTGAGCAGTTCTTC | CASSFYSQGQGEQFF
TRBJ2-5 | . | many | TRBV9 | TGTGCCAGCAGCGTACAGGGTCGACAGTTCCCCCAAGAGACCCAGTACTTC | CASSVQGRQFPQETQYF
TRBJ1-3 | TRBD1 | . | TRBV5-1 | TGCGCCAGCAGCTTGGCTCGGGGACAGCTCTCTGGAAACACCATATATTTT | CASSLARGQLSGNTIYF
TRBJ2-5 | . | few | TRBV14 | TGTGCCAGCAGCCAAGGTGGAAACCAAGAGACCCAGTACTTC | CASSQGGNQETQYF
TRBJ1-6 | . | few | TRBV7-9 | TGTGCCAGCAGCTTATCGCAGGATAATTCACCCCTCCACTTT | CASSLSQDNSPLHF
TRBJ1-2 | . | few | TRBV6-5 | TGTGCCAGCAGTTACTCGGCTGCCGGACAGTCCTACTATGGCTACACCTTC | CASSYSAAGQSYYGYTF
TRBJ2-7 | . | . | TRBV20-1 | TGCAGTGCTGACGAGCAGTACTTC | CSADEQYF
TRBJ2-7 | . | . | TRBV2 | TGTGCCAGCCACCTGATAGGGGCAGGGGAGCAGTACTTC | CASHLIGAGEQYF
TRBJ2-2 | . | . | TRBV27 | TGTGCCAGCAGTCACAGGGGACTTCGGACCGGGGAGCTGTTTTTT | CASSHRGLRTGELFF
TRBJ2-7 | TRBD2 | once | TRBV5-1 | TGCGCCAGCAGCCAACTCAGCGGGAGGCACTACTACGAGCAGTACTTC | CASSQLSGRHYYEQYF
TRBJ1-5 | . | . | TRBV7-8 | TGTGCCAGCAGGACGTCGACACGGATCGATCAGCCCCAGCATTTT | CASRTSTRIDQPQHF
TRBJ2-1 | . | many | TRBV7-9 | TGTGCCAGCAGCCCCCAAGAACTAGAGCAGTTCTTC | CASSPQELEQFF
TRBJ2-2 | TRBD2 | . | TRBV12-3/TRBV12-4 | TGTGCCAGCAGTCCGAGCCTAGCGGGAGGGCCCACCGGGGAGCTGTTTTTT | CASSPSLAGGPTGELFF